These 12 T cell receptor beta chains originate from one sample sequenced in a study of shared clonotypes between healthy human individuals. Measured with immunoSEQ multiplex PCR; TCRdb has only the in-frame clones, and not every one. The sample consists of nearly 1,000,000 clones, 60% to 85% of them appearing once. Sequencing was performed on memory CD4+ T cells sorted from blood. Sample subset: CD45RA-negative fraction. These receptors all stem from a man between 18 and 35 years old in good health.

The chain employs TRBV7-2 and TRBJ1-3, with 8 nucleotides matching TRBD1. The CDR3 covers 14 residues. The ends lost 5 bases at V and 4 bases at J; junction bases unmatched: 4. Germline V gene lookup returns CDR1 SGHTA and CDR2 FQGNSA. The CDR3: CASSVRDRGNTIYF. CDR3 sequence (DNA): TGTGCCAGCAGCGTCCGGGACAGGGGAAACACCATATATTTT.

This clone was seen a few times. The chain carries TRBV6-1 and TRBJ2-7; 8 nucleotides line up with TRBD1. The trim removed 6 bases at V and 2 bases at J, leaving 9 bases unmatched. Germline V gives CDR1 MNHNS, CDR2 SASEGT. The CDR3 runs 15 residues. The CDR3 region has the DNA TGTGCCAGCAGCGTCCAAGACAGGGGTCCCTACGAGCAGTACTTC. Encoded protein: CASSVQDRGPYEQYF.

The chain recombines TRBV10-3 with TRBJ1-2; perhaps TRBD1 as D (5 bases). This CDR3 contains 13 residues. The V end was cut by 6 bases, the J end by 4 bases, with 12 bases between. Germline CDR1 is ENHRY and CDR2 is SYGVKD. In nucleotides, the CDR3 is TGTGCCATCAGAGATGGGGGTCCCTATGGCTACACCTTC. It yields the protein CAIRDGGPYGYTF.

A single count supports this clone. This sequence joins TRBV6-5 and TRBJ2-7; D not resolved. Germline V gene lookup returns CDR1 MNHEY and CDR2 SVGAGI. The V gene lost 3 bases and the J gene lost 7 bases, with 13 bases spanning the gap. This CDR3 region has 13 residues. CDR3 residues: CASSYRVMGEQYF. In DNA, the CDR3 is TGTGCCAGCAGTTATAGGGTCATGGGAGAGCAGTACTTC.

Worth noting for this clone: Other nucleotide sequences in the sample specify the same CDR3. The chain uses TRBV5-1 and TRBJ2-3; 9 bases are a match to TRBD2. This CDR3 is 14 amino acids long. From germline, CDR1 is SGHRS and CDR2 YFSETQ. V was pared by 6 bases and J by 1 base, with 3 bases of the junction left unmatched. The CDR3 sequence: CASKSSGGTDTQYF. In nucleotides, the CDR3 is TGCGCCAGCAAGTCTAGCGGGGGCACAGATACGCAGTATTTT.

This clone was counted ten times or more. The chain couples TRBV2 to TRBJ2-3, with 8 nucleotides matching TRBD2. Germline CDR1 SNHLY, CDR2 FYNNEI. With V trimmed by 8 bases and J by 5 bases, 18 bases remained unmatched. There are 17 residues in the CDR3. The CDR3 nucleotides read TGTGCCAGCCCCCAGACCCGCCTAGCGGGCGGTGAAGATACGCAGTATTTT. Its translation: CASPQTRLAGGEDTQYF.

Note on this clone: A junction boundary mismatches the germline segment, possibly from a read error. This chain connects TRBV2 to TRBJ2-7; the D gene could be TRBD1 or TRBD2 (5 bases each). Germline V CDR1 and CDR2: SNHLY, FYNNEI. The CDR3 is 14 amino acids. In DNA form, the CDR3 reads TGTGCCAGCAGGGAAGGGACGGTCTCCTACGAGCAGTACTTC. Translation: CASREGTVSYEQYF. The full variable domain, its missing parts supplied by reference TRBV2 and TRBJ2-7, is EPEVTQTPSHQVTQMGQEVILRCVPISNHLYFYWYRQILGQKVEFLVSFYNNEISEKSEIFDDQFSVERPDGSNFTLKIRSTKLEDSAMYFCASREGTVSYEQYFGPGTRLTVT.

CDR3 nucleotide sequence: TGTGCCGCCAGGTCGTCGGGACTAGCCTTCGAGCAGTACTTC. This translates into CAARSSGLAFEQYF. The chain recombines TRBV10-3 with TRBJ2-7, with 9 nucleotides matching TRBD2. The CDR3 contains 14 residues. CDR1 and CDR2 (germline): ENHRY, SYGVKD. J gave up 6 bases and V 11 bases, and 14 bases lay outside the gene matches.

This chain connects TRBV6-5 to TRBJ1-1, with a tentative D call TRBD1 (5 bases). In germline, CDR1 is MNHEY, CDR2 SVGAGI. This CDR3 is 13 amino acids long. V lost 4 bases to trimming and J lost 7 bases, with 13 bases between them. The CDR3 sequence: CASSFMGGSEAFF. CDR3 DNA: TGTGCCAGCAGTTTCATGGGGGGTAGTGAAGCTTTCTTT.

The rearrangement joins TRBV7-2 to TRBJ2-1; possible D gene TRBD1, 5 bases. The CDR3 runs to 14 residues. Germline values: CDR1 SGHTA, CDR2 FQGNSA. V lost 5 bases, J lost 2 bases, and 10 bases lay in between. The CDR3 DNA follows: TGTGCCAGCAGCCCAGACAGAACCTACAATGAGCAGTTCTTC. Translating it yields CASSPDRTYNEQFF.

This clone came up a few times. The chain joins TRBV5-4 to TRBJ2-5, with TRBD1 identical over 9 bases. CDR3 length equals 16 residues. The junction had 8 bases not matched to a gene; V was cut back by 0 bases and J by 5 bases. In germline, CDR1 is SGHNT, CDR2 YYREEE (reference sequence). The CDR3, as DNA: TGTGCCAGCAGCTTGGTGGGACAGGGTGGGAAGGAGACCCAGTACTTC. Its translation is CASSLVGQGGKETQYF.

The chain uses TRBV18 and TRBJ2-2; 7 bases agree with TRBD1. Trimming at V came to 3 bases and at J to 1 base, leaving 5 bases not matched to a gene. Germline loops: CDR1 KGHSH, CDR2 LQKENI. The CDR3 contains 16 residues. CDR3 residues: CASSPPGQQNTGELFF. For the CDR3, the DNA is TGTGCCAGCTCACCGCCGGGACAGCAGAACACCGGGGAGCTGTTTTTT.